Included here is one TCR beta chain sequence, with context. Its cognate antigen is unknown. Germline CDR1 and CDR2: MGHRA and YSYEKL. Trimming removed 2 bases from V and 1 base from J; junction bases left unmatched: 2. The CDR3 runs to 17 residues. The data stem from a study of graft-versus-host responses after intestinal transplantation. At the level of the study: Following induction with anti-thymocyte globulin, all recipients were given tacrolimus and steroids for about three years. Overall study results and limits: With peak circulating GvH clone levels came an association with early post-transplant HvG declines. GvH clones were identified in recipient marrow, with some first appearing in ileum or blood.

Clones were sequenced by immunoSEQ multiplex PCR, and TCRdb holds only the in-frame ones, with some missing. The table has tens of thousands of clones, about 87% seen once. The sequence came from a human patient who received an intestinal transplant, so some T cells may come from the graft donor. Sequencing used PBMCs, obtained 26 days after transplant. V usage is TRBV4-1 and J usage is TRBJ2-2; 12 bases agree with TRBD2. CDR3 loop: CASSQTLAGGNTGELFF. In nucleotides, the CDR3 is TGCGCCAGCAGCCAAACACTAGCGGGGGGGAACACCGGGGAGCTGTTTTTT.